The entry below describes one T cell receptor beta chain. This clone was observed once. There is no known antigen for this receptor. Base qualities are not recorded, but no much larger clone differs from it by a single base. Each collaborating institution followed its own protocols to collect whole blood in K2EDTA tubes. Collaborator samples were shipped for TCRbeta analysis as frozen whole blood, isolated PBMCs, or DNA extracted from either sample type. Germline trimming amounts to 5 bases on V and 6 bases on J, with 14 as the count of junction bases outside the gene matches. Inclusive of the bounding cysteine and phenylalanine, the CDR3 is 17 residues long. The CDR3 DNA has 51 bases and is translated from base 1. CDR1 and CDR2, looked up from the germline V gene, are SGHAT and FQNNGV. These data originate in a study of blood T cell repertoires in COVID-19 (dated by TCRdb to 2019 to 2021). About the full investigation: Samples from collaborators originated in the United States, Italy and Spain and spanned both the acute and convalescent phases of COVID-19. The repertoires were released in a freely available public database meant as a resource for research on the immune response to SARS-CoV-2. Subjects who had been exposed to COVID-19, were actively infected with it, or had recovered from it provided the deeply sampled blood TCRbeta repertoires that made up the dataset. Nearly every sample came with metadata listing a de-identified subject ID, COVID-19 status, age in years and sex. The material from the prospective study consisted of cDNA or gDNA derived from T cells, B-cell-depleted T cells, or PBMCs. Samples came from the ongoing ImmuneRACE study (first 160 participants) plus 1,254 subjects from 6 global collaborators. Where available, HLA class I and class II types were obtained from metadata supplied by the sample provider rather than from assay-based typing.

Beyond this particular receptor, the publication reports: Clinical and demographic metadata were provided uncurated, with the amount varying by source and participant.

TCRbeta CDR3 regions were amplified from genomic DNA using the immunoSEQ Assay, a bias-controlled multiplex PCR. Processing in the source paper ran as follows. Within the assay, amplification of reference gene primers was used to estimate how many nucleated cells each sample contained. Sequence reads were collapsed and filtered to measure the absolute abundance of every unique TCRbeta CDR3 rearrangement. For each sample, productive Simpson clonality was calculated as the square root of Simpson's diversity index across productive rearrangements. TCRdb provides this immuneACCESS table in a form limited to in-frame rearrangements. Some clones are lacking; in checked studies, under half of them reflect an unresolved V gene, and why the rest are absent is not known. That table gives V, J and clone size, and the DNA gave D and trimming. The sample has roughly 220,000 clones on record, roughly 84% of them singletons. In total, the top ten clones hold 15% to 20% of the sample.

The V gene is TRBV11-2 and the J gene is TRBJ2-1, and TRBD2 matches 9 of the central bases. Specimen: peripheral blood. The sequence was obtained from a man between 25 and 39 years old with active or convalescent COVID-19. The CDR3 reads CASSVTPPGLASNEQFF. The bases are TGTGCCAGCAGCGTAACCCCTCCTGGACTAGCGAGCAATGAGCAGTTCTTC.